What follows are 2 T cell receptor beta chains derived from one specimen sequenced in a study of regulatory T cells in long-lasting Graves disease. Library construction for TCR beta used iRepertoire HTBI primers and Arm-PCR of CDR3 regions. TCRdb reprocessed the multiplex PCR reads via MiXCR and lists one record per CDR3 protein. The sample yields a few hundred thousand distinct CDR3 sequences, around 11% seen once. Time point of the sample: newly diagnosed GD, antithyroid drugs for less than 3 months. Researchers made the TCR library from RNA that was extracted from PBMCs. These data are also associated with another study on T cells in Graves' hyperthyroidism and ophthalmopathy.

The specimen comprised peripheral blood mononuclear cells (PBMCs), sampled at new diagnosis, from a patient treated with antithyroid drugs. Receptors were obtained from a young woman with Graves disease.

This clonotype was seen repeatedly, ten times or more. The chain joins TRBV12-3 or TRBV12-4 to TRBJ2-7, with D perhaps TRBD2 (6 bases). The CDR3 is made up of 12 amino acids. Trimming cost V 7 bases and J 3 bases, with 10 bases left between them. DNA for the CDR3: TGTGCCAGCACCTACGGGGGCTACGAGCAGTACTTC. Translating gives CASTYGGYEQYF.

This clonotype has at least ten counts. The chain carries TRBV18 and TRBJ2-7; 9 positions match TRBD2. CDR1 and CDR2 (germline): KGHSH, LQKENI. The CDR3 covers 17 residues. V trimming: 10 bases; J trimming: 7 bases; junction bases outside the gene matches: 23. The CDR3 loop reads CATHKGLALGGNREQYF. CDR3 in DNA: TGTGCCACCCATAAAGGACTAGCGTTAGGAGGGAACCGGGAGCAGTACTTC.